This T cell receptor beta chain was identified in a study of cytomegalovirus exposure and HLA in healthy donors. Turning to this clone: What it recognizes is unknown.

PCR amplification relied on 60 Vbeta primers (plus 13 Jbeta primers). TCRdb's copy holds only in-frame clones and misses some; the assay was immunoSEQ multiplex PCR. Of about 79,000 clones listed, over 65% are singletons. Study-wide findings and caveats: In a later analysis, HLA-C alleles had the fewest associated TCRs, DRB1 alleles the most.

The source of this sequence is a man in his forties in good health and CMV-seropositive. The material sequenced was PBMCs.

Written as DNA, the CDR3 is TGTGCCAGTAGTAAAGGGACATCTGGCAATCAGCCCCAGCATTTT. Translation gives CASSKGTSGNQPQHF. The chain combines TRBV19 with TRBJ1-5, with a tentative D call TRBD1 (6 bases). The V gene lost 4 bases and the J gene lost 2 bases, with 12 bases spanning the gap. This CDR3 has 15 residues. Germline V gene sequence: CDR1 LNHDA, CDR2 SQIVND (reference sequence).